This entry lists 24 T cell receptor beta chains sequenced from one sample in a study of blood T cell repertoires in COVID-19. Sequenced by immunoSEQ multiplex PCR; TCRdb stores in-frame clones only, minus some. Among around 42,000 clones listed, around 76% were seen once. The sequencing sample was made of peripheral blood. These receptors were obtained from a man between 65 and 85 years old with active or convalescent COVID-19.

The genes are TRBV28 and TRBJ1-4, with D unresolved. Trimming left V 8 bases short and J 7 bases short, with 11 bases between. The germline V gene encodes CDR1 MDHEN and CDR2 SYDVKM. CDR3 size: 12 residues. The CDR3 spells CASGISGEKLFF. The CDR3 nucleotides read TGTGCCAGCGGTATCTCGGGTGAAAAACTGTTTTTT.

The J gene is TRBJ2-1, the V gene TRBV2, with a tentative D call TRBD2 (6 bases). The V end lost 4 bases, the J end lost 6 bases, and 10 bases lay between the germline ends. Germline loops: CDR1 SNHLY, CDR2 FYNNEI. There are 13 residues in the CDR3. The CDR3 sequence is CASSGLDPNEQFF. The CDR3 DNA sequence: TGTGCCAGCAGTGGACTAGATCCCAATGAGCAGTTCTTC.

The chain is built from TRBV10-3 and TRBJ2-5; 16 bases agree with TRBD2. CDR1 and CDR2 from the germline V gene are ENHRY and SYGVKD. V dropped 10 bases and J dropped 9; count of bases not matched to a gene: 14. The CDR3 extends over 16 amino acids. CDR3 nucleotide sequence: TGTGCCACCGCGCGAGAGGGACTAGCGGGGGGGATTGCCCAGTACTTC. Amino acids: CATAREGLAGGIAQYF.

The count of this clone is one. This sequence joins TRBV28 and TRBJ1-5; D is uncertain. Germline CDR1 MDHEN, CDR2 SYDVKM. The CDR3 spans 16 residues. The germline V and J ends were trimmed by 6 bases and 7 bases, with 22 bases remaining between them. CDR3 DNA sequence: TGTGCCAGCAGCCCTCTACGTGGAGGGTTGATGCAGCCCCAGCATTTT. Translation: CASSPLRGGLMQPQHF.

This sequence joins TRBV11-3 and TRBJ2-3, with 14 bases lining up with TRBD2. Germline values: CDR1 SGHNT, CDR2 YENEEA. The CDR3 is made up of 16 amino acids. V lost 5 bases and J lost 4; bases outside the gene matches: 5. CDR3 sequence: CASSVGLAGVSDTQYF. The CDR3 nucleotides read TGTGCCAGCAGCGTGGGACTAGCGGGAGTATCAGATACGCAGTATTTT.

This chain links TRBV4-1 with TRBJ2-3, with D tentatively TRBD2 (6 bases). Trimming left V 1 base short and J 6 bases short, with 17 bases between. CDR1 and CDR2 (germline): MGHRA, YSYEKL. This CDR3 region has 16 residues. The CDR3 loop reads CASSQAGLPGWDTQYF. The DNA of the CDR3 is TGCGCCAGCAGCCAAGCGGGACTCCCTGGGTGGGATACGCAGTATTTT.

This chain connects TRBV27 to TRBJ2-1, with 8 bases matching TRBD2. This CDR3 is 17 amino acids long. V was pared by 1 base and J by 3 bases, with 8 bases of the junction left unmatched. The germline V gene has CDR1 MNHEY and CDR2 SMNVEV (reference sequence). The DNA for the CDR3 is TGTGCCAGCAGTTTATTCCCCGGGGGGGCTGGCTACAATGAGCAGTTCTTC. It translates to CASSLFPGGAGYNEQFF.

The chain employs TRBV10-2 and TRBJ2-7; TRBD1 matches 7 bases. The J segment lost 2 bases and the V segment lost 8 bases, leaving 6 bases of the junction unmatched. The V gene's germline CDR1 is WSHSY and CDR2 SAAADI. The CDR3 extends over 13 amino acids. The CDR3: CASGQGQTYEQYF. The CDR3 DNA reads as TGCGCCAGCGGGCAGGGACAGACCTACGAGCAGTACTTC.

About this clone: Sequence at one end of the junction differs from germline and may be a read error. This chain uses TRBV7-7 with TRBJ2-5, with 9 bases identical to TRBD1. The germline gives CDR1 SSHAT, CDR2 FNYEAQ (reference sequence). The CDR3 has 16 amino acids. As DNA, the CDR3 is TGTGCTAGCAGCACCACTCCGGGACAGGGACGAGAGACCCAGTACTTC. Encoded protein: CASSTTPGQGRETQYF. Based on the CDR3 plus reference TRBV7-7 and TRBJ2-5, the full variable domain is GAGVSQSPRYKVTKRGQDVTLRCDPISSHATLYWYQQALGQGPEFLTYFNYEAQPDKSGLPSDRFSAERPEGSISTLTIQRTEQRDSAMYRCASSTTPGQGRETQYFGPGTRLLVL.

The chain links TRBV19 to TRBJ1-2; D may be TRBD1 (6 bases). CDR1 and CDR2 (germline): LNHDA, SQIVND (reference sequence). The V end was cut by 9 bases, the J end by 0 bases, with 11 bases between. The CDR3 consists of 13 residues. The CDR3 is CASTGLANYGYTF. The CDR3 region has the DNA TGTGCCAGCACAGGGCTAGCTAACTATGGCTACACCTTC.

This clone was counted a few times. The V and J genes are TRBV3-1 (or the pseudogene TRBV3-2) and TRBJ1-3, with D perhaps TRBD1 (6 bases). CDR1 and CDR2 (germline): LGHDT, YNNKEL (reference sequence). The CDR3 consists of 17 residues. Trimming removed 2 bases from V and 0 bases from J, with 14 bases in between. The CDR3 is CASSQPGHESSGNTIYF. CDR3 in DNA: TGTGCCAGCAGCCAACCGGGACACGAGAGCTCTGGAAACACCATATATTTT.

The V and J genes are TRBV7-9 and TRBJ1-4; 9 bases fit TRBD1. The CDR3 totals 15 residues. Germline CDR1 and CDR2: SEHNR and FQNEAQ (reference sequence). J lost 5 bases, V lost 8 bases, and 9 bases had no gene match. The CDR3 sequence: CASAKQTGGNEKLFF. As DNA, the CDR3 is TGTGCCAGCGCAAAACAGACAGGGGGAAATGAAAAACTGTTTTTT.

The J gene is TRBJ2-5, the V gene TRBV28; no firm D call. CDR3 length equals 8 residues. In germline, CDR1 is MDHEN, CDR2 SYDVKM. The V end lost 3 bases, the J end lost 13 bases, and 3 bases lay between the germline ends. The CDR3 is CASSFGYF. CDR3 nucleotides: TGTGCCAGCAGTTTCGGGTACTTC.

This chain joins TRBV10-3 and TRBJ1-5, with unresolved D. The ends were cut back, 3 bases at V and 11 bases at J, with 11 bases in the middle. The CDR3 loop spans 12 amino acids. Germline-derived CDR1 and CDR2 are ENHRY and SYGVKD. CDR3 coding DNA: TGTGCCATCAGTGATACCTTAGCGGCCCAGCATTTT. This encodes CAISDTLAAQHF.

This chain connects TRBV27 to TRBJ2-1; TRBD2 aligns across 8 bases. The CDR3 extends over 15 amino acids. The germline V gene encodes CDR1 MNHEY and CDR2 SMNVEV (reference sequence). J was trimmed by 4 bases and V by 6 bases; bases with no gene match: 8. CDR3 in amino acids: CASSPGGSNYNEQFF. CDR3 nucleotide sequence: TGTGCCAGCAGCCCGGGGGGGTCCAATTACAATGAGCAGTTCTTC.

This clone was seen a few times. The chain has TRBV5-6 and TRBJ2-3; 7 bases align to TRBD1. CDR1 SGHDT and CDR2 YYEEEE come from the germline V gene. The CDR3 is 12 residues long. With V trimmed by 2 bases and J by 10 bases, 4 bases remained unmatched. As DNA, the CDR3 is TGTGCCAGCAGCTTAGGGACAGCGGCGCAGTATTTT. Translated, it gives CASSLGTAAQYF.

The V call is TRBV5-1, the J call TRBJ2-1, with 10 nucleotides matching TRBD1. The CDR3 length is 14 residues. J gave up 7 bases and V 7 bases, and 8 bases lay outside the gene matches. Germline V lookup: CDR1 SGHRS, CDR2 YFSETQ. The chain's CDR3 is CASAQGQGKNEQFF. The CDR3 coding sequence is TGCGCCAGCGCACAGGGACAGGGGAAGAATGAGCAGTTCTTC.

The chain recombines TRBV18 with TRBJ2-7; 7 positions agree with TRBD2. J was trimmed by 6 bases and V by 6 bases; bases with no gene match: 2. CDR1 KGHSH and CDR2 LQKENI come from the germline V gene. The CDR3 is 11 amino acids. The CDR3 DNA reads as TGTGCCAGCTCGGGGGAGGGCGAGCAGTACTTC. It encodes CASSGEGEQYF.

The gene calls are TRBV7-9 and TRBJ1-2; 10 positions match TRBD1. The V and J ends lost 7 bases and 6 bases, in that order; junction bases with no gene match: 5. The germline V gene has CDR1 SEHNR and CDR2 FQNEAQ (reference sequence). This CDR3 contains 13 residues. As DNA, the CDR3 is TGTGCCAGCACCTGGACAGGGGGAAATGGCTACACCTTC. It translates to CASTWTGGNGYTF.

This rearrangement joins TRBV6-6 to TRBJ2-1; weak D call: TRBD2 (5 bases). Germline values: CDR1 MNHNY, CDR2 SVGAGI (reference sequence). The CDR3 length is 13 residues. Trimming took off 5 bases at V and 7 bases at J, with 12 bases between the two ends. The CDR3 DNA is TGTGCCAGCAGTCCCTGGACGGGAAATGAGCAGTTCTTC. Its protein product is CASSPWTGNEQFF.

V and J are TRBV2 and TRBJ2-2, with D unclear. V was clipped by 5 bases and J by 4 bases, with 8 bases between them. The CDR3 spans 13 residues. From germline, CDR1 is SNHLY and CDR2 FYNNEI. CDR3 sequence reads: CASSPEVTGELFF. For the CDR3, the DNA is TGTGCCAGCAGTCCCGAGGTCACCGGGGAGCTGTTTTTT.

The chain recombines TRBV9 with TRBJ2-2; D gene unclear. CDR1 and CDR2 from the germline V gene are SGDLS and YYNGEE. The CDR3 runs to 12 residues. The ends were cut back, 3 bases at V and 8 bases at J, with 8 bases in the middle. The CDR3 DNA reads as TGTGCCAGCAGCGCCATACTTGGGGAGCTGTTTTTT. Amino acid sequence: CASSAILGELFF.

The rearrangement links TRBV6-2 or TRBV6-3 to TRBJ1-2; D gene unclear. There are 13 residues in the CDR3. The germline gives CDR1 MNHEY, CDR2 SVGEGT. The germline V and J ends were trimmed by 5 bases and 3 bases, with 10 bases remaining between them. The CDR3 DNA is TGTGCCAGCAGTGATCTGGTAGACTATGGCTACACCTTC. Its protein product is CASSDLVDYGYTF.

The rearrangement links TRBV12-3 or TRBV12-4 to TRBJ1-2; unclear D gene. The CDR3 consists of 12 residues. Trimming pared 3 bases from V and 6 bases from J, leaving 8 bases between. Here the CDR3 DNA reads TGTGCCAGCAGTTTCGGGAGGGATGGCTACACCTTC. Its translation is CASSFGRDGYTF.